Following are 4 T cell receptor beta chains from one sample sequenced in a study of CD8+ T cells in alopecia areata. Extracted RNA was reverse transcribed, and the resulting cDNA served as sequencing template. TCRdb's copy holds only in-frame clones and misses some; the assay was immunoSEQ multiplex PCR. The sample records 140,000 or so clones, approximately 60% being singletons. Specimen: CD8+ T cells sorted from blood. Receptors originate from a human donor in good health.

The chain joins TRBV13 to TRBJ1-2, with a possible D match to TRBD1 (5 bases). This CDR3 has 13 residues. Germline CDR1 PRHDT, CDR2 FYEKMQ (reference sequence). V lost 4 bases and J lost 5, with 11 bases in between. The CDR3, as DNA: TGTGCCAGCAGCTCCAGGGTAACATATGGCTACACCTTC. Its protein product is CASSSRVTYGYTF.

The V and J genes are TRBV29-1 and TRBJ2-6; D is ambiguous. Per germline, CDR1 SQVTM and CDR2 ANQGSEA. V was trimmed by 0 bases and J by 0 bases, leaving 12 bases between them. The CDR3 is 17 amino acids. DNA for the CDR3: TGCAGCGTTGAAGAGACGCAGGCTAACTCTGGGGCCAACGTCCTGACTTTC. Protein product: CSVEETQANSGANVLTF.

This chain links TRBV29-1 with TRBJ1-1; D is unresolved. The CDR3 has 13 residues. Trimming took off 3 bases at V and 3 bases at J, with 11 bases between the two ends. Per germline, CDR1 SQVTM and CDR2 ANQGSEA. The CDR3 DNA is TGCAGCGTTGAGCAGGTAACGGACACTGAAGCTTTCTTT. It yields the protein CSVEQVTDTEAFF.

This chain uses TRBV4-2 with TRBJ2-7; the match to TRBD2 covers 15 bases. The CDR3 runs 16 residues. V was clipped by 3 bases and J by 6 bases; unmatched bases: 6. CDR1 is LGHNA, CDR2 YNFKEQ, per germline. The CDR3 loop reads CASSHAGLAGGFEQYF. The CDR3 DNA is TGTGCCAGCAGCCATGCGGGACTAGCGGGAGGCTTCGAGCAGTACTTC.